The next 2 T cell receptor beta chains were all read from a single sample in a study of human T cells and chemical hapten exposure. Specified time point: pre-sensitization, week 0. The treatment: therapeutic diphenylcyclopropenone sensitization with weekly scalp DPC. From the RACE reads, TCRdb called clonotypes with MiXCR, one entry per CDR3 protein. This sample has 90,000 or so distinct CDR3 sequences, with 8.5% found just once. The specimen was whole blood, collected in connection with sensitization to the hapten diphenylcyclopropenone (DPC). These receptor sequences come from a man aged 40-49 years with alopecia areata. Some clones in this sample may be carry-over from other donors' samples.

This clonotype was counted ten times or more. This chain links TRBV5-1 with TRBJ2-5; 10 positions match TRBD1. With 0 bases clipped from V and 10 bases from J, the junction kept 18 bases outside the gene matches. CDR1 SGHRS and CDR2 YFSETQ come from the germline V gene. The CDR3 runs to 18 residues. CDR3 nucleotide sequence: TGCGCCAGCAGCTTGGGAGAACTTTGGACAGGGGGATTTAAGGGCCAGTACTTC. This sequence encodes CASSLGELWTGGFKGQYF.

The chain has TRBV20-1 and TRBJ2-5, with TRBD2 identical over 11 bases. The V gene's germline CDR1 is DFQATT and CDR2 SNEGSKA (reference sequence). The CDR3 runs to 13 residues. The trim removed 6 bases at V and 5 bases at J, leaving 5 bases unmatched. The CDR3 region is CSAVAGGPETQYF. The CDR3 DNA sequence: TGCAGTGCAGTAGCGGGAGGGCCGGAGACCCAGTACTTC.